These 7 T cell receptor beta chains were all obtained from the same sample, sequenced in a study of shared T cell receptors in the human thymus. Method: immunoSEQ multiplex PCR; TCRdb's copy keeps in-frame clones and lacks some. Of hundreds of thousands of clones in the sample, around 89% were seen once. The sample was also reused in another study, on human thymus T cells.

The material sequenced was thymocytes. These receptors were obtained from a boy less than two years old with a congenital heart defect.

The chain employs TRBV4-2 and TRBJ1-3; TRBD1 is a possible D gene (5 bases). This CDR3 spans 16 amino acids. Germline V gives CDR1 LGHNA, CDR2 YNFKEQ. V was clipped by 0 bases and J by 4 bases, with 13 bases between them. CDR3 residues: CASSQDPATAGNTIYF. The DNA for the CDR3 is TGTGCCAGCAGCCAAGATCCTGCGACAGCCGGAAACACCATATATTTT.

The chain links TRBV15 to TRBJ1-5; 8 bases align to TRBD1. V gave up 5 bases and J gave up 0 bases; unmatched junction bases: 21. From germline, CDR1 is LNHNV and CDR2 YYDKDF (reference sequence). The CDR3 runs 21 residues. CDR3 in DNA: TGTGCCACCAGCCTCCAGGACAGGGTGAGGCAAGAGGCTTATAGCAATCAGCCCCAGCATTTT. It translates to CATSLQDRVRQEAYSNQPQHF.

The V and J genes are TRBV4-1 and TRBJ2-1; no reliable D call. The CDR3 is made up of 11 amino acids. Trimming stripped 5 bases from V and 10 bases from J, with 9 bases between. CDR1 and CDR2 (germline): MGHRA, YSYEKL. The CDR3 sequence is CASSKRREQFF. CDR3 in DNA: TGCGCCAGCAGCAAGAGGCGGGAGCAGTTCTTC.

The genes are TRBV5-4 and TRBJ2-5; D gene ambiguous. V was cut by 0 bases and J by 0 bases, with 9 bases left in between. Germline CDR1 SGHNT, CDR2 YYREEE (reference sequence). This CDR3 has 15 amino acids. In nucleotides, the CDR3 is TGTGCCAGCAGCTTGGGAGGAGCCAACCAAGAGACCCAGTACTTC. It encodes CASSLGGANQETQYF.

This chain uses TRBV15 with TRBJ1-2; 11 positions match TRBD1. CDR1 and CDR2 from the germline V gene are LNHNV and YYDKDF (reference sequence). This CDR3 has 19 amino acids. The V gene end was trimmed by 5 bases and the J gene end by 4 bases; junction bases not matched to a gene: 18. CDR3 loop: CATSPHMEVDGTGGYGYTF. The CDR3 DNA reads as TGTGCCACCAGCCCTCACATGGAAGTAGACGGGACAGGGGGCTATGGCTACACCTTC.

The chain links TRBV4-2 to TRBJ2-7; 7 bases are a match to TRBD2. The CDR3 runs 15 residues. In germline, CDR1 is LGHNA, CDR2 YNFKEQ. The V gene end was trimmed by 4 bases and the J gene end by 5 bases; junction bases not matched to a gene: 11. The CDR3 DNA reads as TGTGCCAGCAGCCCACGACTGCGGGAGTCCCACGAGCAGTACTTC. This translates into CASSPRLRESHEQYF.

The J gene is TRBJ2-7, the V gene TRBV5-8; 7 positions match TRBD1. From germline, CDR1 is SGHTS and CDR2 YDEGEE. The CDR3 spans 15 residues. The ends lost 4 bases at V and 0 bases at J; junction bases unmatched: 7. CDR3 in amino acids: CASSLGTAFSYEQYF. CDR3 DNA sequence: TGTGCCAGCAGCCTCGGGACAGCGTTCTCCTACGAGCAGTACTTC.